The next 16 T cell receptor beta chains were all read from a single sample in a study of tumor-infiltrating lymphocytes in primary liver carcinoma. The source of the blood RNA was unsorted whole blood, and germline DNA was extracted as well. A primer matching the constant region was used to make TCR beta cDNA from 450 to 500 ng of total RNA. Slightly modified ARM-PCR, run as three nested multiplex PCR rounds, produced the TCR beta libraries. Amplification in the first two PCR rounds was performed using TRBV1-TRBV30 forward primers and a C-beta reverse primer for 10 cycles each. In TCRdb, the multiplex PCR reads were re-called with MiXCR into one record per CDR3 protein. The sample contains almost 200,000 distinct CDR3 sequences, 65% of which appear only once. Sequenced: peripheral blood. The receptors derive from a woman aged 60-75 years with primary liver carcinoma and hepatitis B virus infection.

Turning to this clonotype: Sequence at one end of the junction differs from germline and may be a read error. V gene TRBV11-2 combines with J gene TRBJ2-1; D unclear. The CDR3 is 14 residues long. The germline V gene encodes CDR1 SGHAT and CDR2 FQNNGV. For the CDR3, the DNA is TGTTCCAGCAGCTTAGACCATACATACAATGAGCAGTTCTTC. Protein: CSSSLDHTYNEQFF.

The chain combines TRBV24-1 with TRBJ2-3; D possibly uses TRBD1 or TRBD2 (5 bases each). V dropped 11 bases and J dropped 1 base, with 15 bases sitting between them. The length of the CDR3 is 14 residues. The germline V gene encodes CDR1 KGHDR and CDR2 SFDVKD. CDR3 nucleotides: TGTGCCAGACTAAAGGTGGGGGGCACAGATACGCAGTATTTT. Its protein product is CARLKVGGTDTQYF.

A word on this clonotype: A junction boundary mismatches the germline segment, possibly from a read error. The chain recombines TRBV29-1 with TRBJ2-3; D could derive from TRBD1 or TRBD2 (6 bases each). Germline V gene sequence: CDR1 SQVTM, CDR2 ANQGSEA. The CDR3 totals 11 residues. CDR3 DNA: TGCGTTGCCCCGGGGGCAGATACACAGTATTTT. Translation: CVAPGADTQYF.

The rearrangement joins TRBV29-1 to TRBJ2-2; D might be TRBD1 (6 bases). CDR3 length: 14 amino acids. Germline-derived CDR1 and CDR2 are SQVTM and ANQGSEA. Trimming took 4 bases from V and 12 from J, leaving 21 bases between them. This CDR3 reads CSVAALRDTGKLFF. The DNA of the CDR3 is TGCAGCGTTGCGGCCTTGAGGGACACTGGGAAGCTGTTTTTT.

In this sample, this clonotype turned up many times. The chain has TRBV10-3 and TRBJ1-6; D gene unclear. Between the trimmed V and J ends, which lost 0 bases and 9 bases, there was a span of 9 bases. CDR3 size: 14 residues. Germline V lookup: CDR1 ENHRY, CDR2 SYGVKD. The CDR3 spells CAISESVTGSPLHF. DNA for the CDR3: TGTGCCATCAGTGAGTCGGTCACGGGTTCACCCCTCCACTTT.

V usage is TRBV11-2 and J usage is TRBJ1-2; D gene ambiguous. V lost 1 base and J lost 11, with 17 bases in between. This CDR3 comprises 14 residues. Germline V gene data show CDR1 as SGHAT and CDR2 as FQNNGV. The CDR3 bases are TGTGCCAGCAGCTTAGCGCCTTCTAACTACGGTTACACCTTC. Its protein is CASSLAPSNYGYTF.

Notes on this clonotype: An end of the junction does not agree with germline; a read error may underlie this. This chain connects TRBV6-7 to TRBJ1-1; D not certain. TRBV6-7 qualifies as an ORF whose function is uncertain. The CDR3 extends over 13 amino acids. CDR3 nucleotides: TGTGCCAGCAAGAAGAAGGTGTACGCTGACGCTTTCTTT. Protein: CASKKKVYADAFF.

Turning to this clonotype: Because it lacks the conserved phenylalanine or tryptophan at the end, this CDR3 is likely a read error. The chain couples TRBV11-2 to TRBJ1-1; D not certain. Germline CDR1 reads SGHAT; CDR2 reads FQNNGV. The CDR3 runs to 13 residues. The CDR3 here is CASSLVQNTEAFL. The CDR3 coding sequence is TGTGCCAGCAGCTTAGTACAGAACACAGAAGCTTTCTTA.

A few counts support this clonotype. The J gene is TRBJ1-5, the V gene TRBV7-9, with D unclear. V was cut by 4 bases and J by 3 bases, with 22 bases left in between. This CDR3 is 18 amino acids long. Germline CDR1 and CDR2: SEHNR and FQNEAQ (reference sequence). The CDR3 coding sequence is TGTGCCAGCAGCTCAAATTATGGTAATGAAGAATACAATCAGCCCCAGCATTTT. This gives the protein CASSSNYGNEEYNQPQHF.

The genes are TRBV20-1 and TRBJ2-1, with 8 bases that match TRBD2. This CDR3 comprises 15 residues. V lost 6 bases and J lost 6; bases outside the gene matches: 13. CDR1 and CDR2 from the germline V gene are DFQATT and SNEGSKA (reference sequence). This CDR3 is CSAKSYGRAFNEQFF. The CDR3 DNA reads TGCAGTGCCAAGTCATACGGGAGGGCCTTCAATGAGCAGTTCTTC.

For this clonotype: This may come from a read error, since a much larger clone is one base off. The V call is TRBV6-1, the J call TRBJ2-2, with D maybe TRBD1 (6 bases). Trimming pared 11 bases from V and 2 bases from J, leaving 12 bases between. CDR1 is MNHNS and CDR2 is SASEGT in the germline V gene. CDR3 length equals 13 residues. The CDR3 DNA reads TGTGCCGGTCGGGACACCAACACCGGGGAGCTGTTTTTT. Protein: CAGRDTNTGELFF.

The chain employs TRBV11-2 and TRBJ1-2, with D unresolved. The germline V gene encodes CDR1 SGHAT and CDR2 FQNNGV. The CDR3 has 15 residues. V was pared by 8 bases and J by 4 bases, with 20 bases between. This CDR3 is CASCLDSGAIYGYTF. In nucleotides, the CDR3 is TGTGCCAGCTGCCTAGATTCGGGAGCAATCTATGGCTACACCTTC.

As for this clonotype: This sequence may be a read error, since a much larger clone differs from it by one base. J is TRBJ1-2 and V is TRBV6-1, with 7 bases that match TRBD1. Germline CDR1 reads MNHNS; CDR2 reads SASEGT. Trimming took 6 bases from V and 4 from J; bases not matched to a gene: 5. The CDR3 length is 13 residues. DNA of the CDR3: TGTGCCAGCAGGACAGGGACAAGCTATGGCTACACCTTC. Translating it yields CASRTGTSYGYTF.

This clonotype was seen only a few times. CDR3 in DNA: TGTGCCAGCAGTGGGGGACTAGCGGGAGGGAACATTCAGTACTTC. This codes for CASSGGLAGGNIQYF. The chain links TRBV5-5 to TRBJ2-4; 16 nucleotides match TRBD2. CDR1 and CDR2 from the germline V gene are SGHKS and YYEKEE (reference sequence). The junction had 3 bases not matched to a gene; V was cut back by 5 bases and J by 7 bases. CDR3 size: 15 residues. The variable domain in full, completed from reference TRBV5-5 and TRBJ2-4, reads DAGVTQSPTHLIKTRGQQVTLRCSPISGHKSVSWYQQVLGQGPQFIFQYYEKEERGRGNFPDRFSARQFPNYSSELNVNALLLGDSALYLCASSGGLAGGNIQYFGAGTRLSVL.

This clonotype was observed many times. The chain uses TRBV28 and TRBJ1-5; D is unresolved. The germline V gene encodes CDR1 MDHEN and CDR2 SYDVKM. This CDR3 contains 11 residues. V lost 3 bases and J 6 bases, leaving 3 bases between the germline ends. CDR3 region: CASSFPQPQHF. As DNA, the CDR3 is TGTGCCAGCAGTTTTCCTCAGCCCCAGCATTTT.

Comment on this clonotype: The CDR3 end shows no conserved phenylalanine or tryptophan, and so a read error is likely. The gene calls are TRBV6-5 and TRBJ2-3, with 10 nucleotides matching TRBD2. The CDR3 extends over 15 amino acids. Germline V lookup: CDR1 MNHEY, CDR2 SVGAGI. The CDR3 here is CASSEAGGPTDKQYL. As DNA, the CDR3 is TGTGCCAGCAGTGAAGCGGGAGGGCCCACAGATAAGCAGTATCTT.